The 14 T cell receptor beta chains reported below all come from one sample, sequenced in a study of T-cell reconstitution after alpha-beta-depleted transplantation in children. General study results and limits: Counts and diversity of T cells one year after transplant came mostly from newly produced T cells.

This sample's TCRbeta library carried unique molecular identifier barcodes. Each CDR3 protein gets one entry after TCRdb re-called the PCR reads with MiXCR. The sample contains some 300,000 distinct CDR3 sequences, roughly 7.8% of which appear only once. Which antigens these TCRs recognize remains unknown. Sequenced material: peripheral blood, taken 360 days after TCRalphabeta/CD19-depleted stem cell transplant. These receptors were obtained from a female patient aged 2 to 10 who had a stem cell transplant for Fanconi anemia, so the T cells may come from the graft donor.

This clonotype came up many times. This chain uses TRBV2 with TRBJ2-3; the D gene is possibly TRBD1 (5 bases). The CDR3 extends over 15 amino acids. Germline V CDR1 and CDR2: SNHLY, FYNNEI. V was trimmed by 10 bases and J by 2 bases, leaving 19 bases between them. This CDR3 is CANNPGRGYTDTQYF. The CDR3 region has the DNA TGTGCCAACAACCCAGGAAGGGGATACACAGATACGCAGTATTTT.

In this sample, this clonotype turned up a few times. This CDR3 is CASSQGSGSPLHF. The CDR3 DNA sequence: TGTGCCAGCAGCCAAGGTTCTGGTTCACCCCTCCACTTT. This chain joins TRBV3-1 and TRBJ1-6; D gene ambiguous. Germline CDR1 is LGHDT and CDR2 is YNNKEL (reference sequence). The CDR3 has 13 amino acids. Trimming pared 1 base from V and 9 bases from J, leaving 7 bases between. Combining the CDR3 with reference TRBV3-1 and TRBJ1-6 gives the whole variable domain DTAVSQTPKYLVTQMGNDKSIKCEQNLGHDTMYWYKQDSKKFLKIMFSYNNKELIINETVPNRFSPKSPDKAHLNLHINSLELGDSAVYFCASSQGSGSPLHFGNGTRLTVT.

There are a few counts of this clonotype. The CDR3 DNA is TGCAGTGCGTTGGGAGGGCCCGGGGCCAACGTCCTGACTTTC. Translating it yields CSALGGPGANVLTF. The chain joins TRBV20-1 to TRBJ2-6; TRBD2 matches 7 bases. Germline CDR1 DFQATT, CDR2 SNEGSKA (reference sequence). The CDR3 spans 14 residues. V lost 6 bases and J lost 4; bases outside the gene matches: 6.

This clonotype has a count of ten or more. The V and J genes are TRBV7-2 and TRBJ2-3; TRBD2 matches 15 bases. Per germline, CDR1 SGHTA and CDR2 FQGNSA. The junction had 9 bases not matched to a gene; V was cut back by 5 bases and J by 3 bases. The CDR3 consists of 18 residues. The CDR3 sequence is CASSTIGLAGGLTDTQYF. Written as DNA, the CDR3 is TGTGCCAGCAGCACAATTGGACTAGCGGGGGGGCTGACAGATACGCAGTATTTT.

This clonotype showed up many times. The chain has TRBV18 and TRBJ2-1; 11 nucleotides match TRBD2. The ends lost 5 bases at V and 2 bases at J; junction bases unmatched: 5. Per the germline V gene, CDR1 is KGHSH and CDR2 is LQKENI. The CDR3 is 16 residues long. CDR3 bases: TGTGCCAGCTCAGCTAGCGGGAGGCTACCCTACAATGAGCAGTTCTTC. Translated: CASSASGRLPYNEQFF.

The chain recombines TRBV12-3 or TRBV12-4 with TRBJ2-7; possibly TRBD1 or TRBD2 for D (5 bases each). The CDR3 has 14 residues. V was cut by 6 bases and J by 6 bases, with 18 bases left in between. CDR3 protein: CASSLSGALGEQYF. CDR3 bases: TGTGCCAGCAGCCTCTCCGGGGCCCTAGGCGAGCAGTACTTC.

This clonotype was found a few times. V is TRBV3-1 and J is TRBJ2-7; no clear D. The CDR3 is made up of 17 amino acids. V lost 2 bases and J lost 0, with 17 bases in between. Germline values: CDR1 LGHDT, CDR2 YNNKEL (reference sequence). The CDR3 loop is CASSQPGLGSYSYEQYF. The CDR3 DNA reads as TGTGCCAGCAGCCAACCCGGTTTAGGATCTTACTCCTACGAGCAGTACTTC.

This clonotype was recorded at least ten times. This chain joins TRBV15 and TRBJ2-6, with D unclear. Germline CDR1 is LNHNV and CDR2 is YYDKDF (reference sequence). This CDR3 spans 17 amino acids. V gave up 3 bases and J gave up 4 bases, with 16 bases separating them. The chain's CDR3 is CATSSEKGRSGANVLTF. Here the CDR3 DNA reads TGTGCCACCAGCAGCGAGAAGGGTCGATCCGGGGCCAACGTCCTGACTTTC.

This clonotype was detected many times. This chain connects TRBV29-1 to TRBJ1-2; D is ambiguous. The V and J ends lost 4 bases and 13 bases respectively, with 13 bases between them. CDR1 and CDR2 from the germline V gene are SQVTM and ANQGSEA. The CDR3 runs to 10 residues. As DNA, the CDR3 is TGCAGCGTTGGGGATATAGTGACCACCTTC. As protein: CSVGDIVTTF.

This clonotype turned up a few times. This chain joins TRBV20-1 and TRBJ2-3; 7 nucleotides align to TRBD2. Germline CDR1 is DFQATT and CDR2 is SNEGSKA (reference sequence). V trimming: 3 bases; J trimming: 3 bases; junction bases outside the gene matches: 9. The CDR3 consists of 15 residues. For the CDR3, the DNA is TGCAGTGCTAGCGGCGCGGGGGTGGGTACAGATACGCAGTATTTT. It translates to CSASGAGVGTDTQYF.

This sequence joins TRBV19 and TRBJ1-1; D unclear. Per the germline V gene, CDR1 is LNHDA and CDR2 is SQIVND (reference sequence). The CDR3 spans 13 residues. CDR3 loop: CVAASLMNTEAFF. CDR3 sequence (DNA): TGTGTGGCAGCCAGTTTAATGAACACTGAAGCTTTCTTT.

This clonotype was seen repeatedly, ten times or more. The chain has TRBV4-1 and TRBJ2-3; TRBD2 agrees at 10 bases. CDR1 and CDR2 (germline): MGHRA, YSYEKL. The CDR3 spans 14 residues. The trim removed 7 bases at V and 2 bases at J, leaving 3 bases unmatched. Here the CDR3 DNA reads TGCGCCAGCAATCTAGCGGGAGCCACAGATACGCAGTATTTT. Protein sequence: CASNLAGATDTQYF.

J is TRBJ2-1 and V is TRBV20-1; 12 bases are a match to TRBD2. Germline V gives CDR1 DFQATT, CDR2 SNEGSKA (reference sequence). This CDR3 has 16 amino acids. J lost 0 bases, V lost 3 bases, and 3 bases had no gene match. The CDR3 DNA is TGCAGTGCTAGGACTAGCGGGAGTCTCTCCTACAATGAGCAGTTCTTC. The encoded protein is CSARTSGSLSYNEQFF.

The chain joins TRBV12-3 or TRBV12-4 to TRBJ1-5; D perhaps matches TRBD1 (5 bases). CDR3 length equals 14 residues. The V end lost 5 bases, the J end lost 7 bases, and 15 bases lay between the germline ends. As DNA, the CDR3 is TGTGCCAGCAGTGCCGGGACTTCATACCAGCCCCAGCATTTT. Translation gives CASSAGTSYQPQHF.